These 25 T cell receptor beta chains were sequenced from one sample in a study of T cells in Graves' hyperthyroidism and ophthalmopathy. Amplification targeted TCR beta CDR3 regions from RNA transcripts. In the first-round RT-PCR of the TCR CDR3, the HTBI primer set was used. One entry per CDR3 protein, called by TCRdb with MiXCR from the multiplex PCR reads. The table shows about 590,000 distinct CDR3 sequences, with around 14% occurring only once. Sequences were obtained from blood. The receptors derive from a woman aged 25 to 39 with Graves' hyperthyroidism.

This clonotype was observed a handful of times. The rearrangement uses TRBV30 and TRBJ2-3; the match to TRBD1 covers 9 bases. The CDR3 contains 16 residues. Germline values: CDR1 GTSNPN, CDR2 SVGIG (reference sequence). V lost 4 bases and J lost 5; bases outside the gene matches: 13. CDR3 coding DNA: TGTGCCTGGAATCTAACAGGGACAGGGTGGGAAGATACGCAGTATTTT. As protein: CAWNLTGTGWEDTQYF.

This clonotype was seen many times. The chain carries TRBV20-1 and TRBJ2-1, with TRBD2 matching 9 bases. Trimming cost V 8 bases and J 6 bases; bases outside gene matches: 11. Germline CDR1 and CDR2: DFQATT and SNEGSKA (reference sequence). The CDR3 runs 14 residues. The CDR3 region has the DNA TGCAGTAAACAGACGGGACTAGCAACCAATGAGCAGTTCTTC. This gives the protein CSKQTGLATNEQFF.

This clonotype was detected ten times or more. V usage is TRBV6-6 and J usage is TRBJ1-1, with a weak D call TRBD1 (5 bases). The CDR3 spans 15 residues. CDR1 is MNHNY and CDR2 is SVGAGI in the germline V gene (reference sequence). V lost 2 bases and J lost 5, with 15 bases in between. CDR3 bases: TGTGCCAGCAGTTACCTCCAGCAGGGAGGAACTGAAGCTTTCTTT. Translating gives CASSYLQQGGTEAFF.

The CDR3 DNA reads as TGTGCCAGCAGTTTTTGGGAGACGGGCTTCACAGATACGCAGTATTTT. It encodes CASSFWETGFTDTQYF. V is TRBV28 and J is TRBJ2-3, with a possible D match to TRBD2 (5 bases). This CDR3 comprises 16 residues. CDR1 MDHEN and CDR2 SYDVKM come from the germline V gene. Trimming took 3 bases from V and 2 from J, leaving 15 bases between them.

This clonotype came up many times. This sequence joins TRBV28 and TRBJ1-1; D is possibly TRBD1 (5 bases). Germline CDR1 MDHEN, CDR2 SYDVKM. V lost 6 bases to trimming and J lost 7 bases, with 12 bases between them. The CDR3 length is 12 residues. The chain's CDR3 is CASRPQGVEAFF. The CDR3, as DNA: TGTGCCAGCAGACCCCAGGGAGTTGAAGCTTTCTTT.

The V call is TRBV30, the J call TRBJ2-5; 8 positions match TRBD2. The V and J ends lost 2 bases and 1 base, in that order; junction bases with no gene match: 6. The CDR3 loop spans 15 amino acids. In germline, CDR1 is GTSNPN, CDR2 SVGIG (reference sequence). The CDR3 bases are TGTGCCTGGAGTCTGGGAGCGGGGGTCCAAGAGACCCAGTACTTC. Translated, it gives CAWSLGAGVQETQYF.

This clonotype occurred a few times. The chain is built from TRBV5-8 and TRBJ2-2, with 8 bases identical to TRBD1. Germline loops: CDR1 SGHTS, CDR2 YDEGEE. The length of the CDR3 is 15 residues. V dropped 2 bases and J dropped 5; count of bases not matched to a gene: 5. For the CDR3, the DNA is TGTGCCAGCAGCTTACGACAGGGGATGACCGGGGAGCTGTTTTTT. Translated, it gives CASSLRQGMTGELFF.

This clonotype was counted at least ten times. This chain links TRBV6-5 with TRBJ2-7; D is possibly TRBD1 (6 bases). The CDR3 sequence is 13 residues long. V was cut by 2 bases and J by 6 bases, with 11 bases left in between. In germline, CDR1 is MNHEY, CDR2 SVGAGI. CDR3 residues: CASSYLGAGEQYF. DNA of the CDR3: TGTGCCAGCAGTTACCTGGGGGCCGGCGAGCAGTACTTC.

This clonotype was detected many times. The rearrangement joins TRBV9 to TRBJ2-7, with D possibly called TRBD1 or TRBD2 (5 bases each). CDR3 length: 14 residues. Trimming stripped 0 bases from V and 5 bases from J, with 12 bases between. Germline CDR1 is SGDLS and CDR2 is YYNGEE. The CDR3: CASSVGGPIHEQYF. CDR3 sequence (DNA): TGTGCCAGCAGCGTAGGGGGACCCATCCACGAGCAGTACTTC.

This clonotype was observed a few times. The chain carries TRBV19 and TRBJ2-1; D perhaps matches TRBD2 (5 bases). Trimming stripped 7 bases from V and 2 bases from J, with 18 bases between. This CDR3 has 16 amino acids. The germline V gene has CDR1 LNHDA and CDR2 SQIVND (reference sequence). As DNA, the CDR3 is TGTGCCAGTATGGGAAACCTAGCCCCCCCCTACAATGAGCAGTTCTTC. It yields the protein CASMGNLAPPYNEQFF.

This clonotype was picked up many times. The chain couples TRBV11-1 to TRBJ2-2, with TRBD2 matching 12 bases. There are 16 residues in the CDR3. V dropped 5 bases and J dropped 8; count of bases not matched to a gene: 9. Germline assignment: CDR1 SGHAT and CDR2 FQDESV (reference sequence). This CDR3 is CASSRRLAGVGGELFF. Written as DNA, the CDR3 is TGTGCCAGCAGCCGACGACTAGCGGGAGTCGGGGGGGAGCTGTTTTTT.

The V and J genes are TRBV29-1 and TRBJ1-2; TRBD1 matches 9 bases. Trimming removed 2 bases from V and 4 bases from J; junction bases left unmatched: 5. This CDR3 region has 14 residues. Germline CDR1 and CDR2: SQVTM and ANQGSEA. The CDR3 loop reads CSVETGGVGYGYTF. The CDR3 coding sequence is TGCAGCGTTGAAACAGGGGGCGTAGGCTATGGCTACACCTTC. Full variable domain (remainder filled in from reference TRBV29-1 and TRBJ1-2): SAVISQKPSRDICQRGTSLTIQCQVDSQVTMMFWYRQQPGQSLTLIATANQGSEATYESGFVIDKFPISRPNLTFSTLTVSNMSPEDSSIYLCSVETGGVGYGYTFGSGTRLTVV.

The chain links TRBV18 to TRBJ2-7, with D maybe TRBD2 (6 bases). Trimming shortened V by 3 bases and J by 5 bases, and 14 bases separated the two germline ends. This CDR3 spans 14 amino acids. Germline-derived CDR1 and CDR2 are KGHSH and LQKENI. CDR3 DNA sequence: TGTGCCAGCTCACCTCGACTAGATCTGGACGAGCAGTACTTC. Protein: CASSPRLDLDEQYF.

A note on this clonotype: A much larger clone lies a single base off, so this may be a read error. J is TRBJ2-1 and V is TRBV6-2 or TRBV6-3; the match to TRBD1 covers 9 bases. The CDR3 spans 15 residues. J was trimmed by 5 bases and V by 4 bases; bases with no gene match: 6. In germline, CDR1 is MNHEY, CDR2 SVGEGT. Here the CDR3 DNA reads TGTGCCAGCAGTTTGGGACAGGGTCCCCACAATGAGCAGTTCTTC. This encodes CASSLGQGPHNEQFF.

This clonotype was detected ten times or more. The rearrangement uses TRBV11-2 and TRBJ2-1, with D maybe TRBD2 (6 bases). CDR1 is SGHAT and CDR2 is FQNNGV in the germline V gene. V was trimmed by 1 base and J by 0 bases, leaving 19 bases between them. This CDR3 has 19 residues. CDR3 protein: CASSLVAFEAGSSYNEQFF. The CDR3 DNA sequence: TGTGCCAGCAGCTTAGTAGCCTTTGAAGCGGGCAGCTCCTACAATGAGCAGTTCTTC.

DNA of the CDR3: TGTGCCTGGAGTGACCCGCTGACACTACGCTACAATGAGCAGTTCTTC. Its protein product is CAWSDPLTLRYNEQFF. This rearrangement joins TRBV30 to TRBJ2-1; D gene uncertain. The CDR3 is 16 residues long. From germline, CDR1 is GTSNPN and CDR2 SVGIG (reference sequence). Trimming shortened V by 1 base and J by 3 bases, and 16 bases separated the two germline ends.

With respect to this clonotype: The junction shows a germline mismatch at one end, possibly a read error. The CDR3 nucleotides are TGTGCCAGCGGAACAGGAACTTCCTACAATGAGCAGCTCTTC. It is translated as CASGTGTSYNEQLF. The chain joins TRBV28 to TRBJ2-1, with a tentative D call TRBD1 (5 bases). Germline CDR1 and CDR2: MDHEN and SYDVKM. There are 14 residues in the CDR3.

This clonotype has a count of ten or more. The CDR3 DNA reads TGTGCCAGCAGCTTATGGCGGGAGCCACAAGAGACCCAGTACTTC. Protein sequence: CASSLWREPQETQYF. The rearrangement uses TRBV7-9 and TRBJ2-5, with 7 bases identical to TRBD2. V gave up 2 bases and J gave up 2 bases; unmatched junction bases: 5. CDR3 length: 15 amino acids. The V gene's germline CDR1 is SEHNR and CDR2 FQNEAQ (reference sequence).

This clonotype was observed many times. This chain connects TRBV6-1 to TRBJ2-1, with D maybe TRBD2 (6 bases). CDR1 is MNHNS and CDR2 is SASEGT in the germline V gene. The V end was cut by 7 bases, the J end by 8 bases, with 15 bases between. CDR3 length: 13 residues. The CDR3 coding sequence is TGTGCCAGCAATGCTAGATGGAGGGATGAGCAGTTCTTC. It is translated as CASNARWRDEQFF.

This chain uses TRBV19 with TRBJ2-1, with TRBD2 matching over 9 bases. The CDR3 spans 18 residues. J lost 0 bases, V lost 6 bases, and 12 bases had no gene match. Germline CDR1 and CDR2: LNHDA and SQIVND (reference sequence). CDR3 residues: CASSPDSGLAISYNEQFF. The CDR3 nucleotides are TGTGCCAGTAGCCCAGACTCGGGACTAGCAATCTCCTACAATGAGCAGTTCTTC.

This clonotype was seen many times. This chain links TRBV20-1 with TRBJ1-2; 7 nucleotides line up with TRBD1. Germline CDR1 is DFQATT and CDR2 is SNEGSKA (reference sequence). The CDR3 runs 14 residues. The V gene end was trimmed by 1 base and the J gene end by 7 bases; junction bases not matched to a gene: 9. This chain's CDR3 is CSARVPTGEGGYTF. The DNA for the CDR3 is TGCAGTGCTAGAGTACCTACAGGGGAGGGTGGCTACACCTTC.

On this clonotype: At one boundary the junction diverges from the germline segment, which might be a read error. The DNA for the CDR3 is TGCGCCAGCAGCTTTCATAGTAGGAACGCCGGGGAGCTGTTTTTT. Encoded protein: CASSFHSRNAGELFF. The V gene is TRBV5-1, the J gene TRBJ2-2; no clear D gene. The CDR3 has 15 residues. The V gene's germline CDR1 is SGHRS and CDR2 YFSETQ.

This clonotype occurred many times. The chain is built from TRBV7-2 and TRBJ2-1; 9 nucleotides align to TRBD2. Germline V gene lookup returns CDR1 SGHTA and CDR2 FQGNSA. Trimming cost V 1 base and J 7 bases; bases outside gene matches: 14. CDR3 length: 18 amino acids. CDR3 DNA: TGTGCCAGCAGCTTAGACTCCCGTAGCGGGAGAGCTGGGAATGAGCAGTTCTTC. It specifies CASSLDSRSGRAGNEQFF.

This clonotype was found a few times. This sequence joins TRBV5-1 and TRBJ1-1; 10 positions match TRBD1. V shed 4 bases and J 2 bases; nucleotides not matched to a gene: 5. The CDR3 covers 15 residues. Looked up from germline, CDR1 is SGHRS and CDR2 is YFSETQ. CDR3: CASSGGTGANTEAFF. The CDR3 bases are TGCGCCAGCAGCGGGGGGACAGGGGCTAACACTGAAGCTTTCTTT. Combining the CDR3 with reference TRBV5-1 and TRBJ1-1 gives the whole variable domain KAGVTQTPRYLIKTRGQQVTLSCSPISGHRSVSWYQQTPGQGLQFLFEYFSETQRNKGNFPGRFSGRQFSNSRSEMNVSTLELGDSALYLCASSGGTGANTEAFFGQGTRLTVV.

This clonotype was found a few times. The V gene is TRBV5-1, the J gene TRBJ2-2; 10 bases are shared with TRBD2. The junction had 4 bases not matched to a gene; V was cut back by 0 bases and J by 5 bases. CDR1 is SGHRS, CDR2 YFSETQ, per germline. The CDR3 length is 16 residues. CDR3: CASSLAPSGRTGELFF. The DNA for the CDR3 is TGCGCCAGCAGCTTGGCTCCTAGCGGGAGAACCGGGGAGCTGTTTTTT.